The entry below describes one TCR beta chain. The record originates from a study of cytomegalovirus exposure and HLA in healthy donors. Study background: Sequencing of around 200 million T cells in an earlier analysis found around 100 million unique TCR beta sequences.

PCR primers comprised 60 Vbeta and 13 Jbeta primers. Assay used: immunoSEQ multiplex PCR; TCRdb lists only in-frame clones, some missing. The sample lists some 190,000 clones; around 84% were seen once. V dropped 0 bases and J dropped 4 bases, with 12 bases sitting between them. This CDR3 comprises 15 residues. The germline gives CDR1 SGHTA, CDR2 FQGNSA. J is TRBJ1-1 and V is TRBV7-2; D remains unclear. The sequenced sample consisted of PBMCs. The clonotype was recovered from a woman under 30 in good health and CMV-seronegative. The CDR3 sequence is CASSLAKGVGTEAFF. The CDR3 nucleotides are TGTGCCAGCAGCTTAGCGAAGGGAGTAGGCACTGAAGCTTTCTTT.